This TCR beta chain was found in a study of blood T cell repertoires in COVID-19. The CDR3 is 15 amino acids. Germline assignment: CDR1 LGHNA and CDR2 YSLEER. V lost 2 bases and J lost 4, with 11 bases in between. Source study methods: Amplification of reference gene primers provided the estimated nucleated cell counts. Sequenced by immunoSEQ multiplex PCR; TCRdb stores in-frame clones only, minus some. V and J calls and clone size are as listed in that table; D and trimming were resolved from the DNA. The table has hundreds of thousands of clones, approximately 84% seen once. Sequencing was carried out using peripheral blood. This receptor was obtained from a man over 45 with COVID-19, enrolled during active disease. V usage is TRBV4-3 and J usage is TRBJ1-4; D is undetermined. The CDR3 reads CASSQTGISNEKLFF. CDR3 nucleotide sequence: TGCGCCAGCAGCCAAACCGGGATTAGTAATGAAAAACTGTTTTTT.